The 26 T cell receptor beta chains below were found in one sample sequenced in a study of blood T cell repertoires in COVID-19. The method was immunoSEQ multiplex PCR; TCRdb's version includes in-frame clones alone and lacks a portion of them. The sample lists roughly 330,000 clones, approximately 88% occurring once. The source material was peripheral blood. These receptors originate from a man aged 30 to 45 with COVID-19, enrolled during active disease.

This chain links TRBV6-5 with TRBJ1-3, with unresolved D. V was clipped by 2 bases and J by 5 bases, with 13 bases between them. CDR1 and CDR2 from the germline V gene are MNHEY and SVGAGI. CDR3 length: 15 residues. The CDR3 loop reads CASSYRQAPRNTIYF. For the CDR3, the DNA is TGTGCCAGCAGTTACCGACAAGCCCCAAGAAACACCATATATTTT.

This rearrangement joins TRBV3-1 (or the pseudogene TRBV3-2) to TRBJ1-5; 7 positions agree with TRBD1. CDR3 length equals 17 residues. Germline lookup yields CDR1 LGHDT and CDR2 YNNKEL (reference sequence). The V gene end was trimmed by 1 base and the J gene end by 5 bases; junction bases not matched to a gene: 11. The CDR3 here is CASSQGRGQSSHQPQHF. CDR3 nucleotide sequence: TGTGCCAGCAGCCAAGGGAGGGGACAGTCATCTCATCAGCCCCAGCATTTT.

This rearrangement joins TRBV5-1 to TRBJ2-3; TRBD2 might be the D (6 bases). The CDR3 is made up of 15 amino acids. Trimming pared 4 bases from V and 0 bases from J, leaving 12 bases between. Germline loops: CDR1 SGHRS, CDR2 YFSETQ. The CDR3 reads CASSPGTPSTDTQYF. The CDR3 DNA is TGCGCCAGCAGCCCTGGGACTCCCAGCACAGATACGCAGTATTTT.

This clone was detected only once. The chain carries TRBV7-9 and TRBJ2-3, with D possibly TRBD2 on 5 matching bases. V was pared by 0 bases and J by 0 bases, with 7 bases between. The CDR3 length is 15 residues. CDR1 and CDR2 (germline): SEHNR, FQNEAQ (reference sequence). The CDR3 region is CASSLAGSSTDTQYF. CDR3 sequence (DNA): TGTGCCAGCAGCTTAGCGGGGAGCAGCACAGATACGCAGTATTTT.

For the CDR3, the DNA is TGCGCCAGCAGCTTGGGAGTGTCCCCTAACTATGGCTACACCTTC. Encoded protein: CASSLGVSPNYGYTF. The rearrangement joins TRBV5-1 to TRBJ1-2; D is undetermined. There are 15 residues in the CDR3. V shed 0 bases and J shed 0 bases, with 9 bases lying between them. Germline CDR1 reads SGHRS; CDR2 reads YFSETQ.

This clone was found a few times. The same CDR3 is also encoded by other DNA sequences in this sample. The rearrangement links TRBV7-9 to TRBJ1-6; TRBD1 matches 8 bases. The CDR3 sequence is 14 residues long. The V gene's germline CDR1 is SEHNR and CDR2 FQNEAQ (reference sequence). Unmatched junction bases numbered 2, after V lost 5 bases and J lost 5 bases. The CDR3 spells CASSPDRDNSPLHF. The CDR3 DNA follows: TGTGCCAGCAGCCCGGACAGGGATAATTCACCCCTCCACTTT.

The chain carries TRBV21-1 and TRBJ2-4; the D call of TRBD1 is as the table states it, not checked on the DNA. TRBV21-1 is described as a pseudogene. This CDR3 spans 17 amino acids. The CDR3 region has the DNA TGTGCCAGCAGCACCAGGAGACAGGATATAGCCAAAAACATTCAGTACTTC. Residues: CASSTRRQDIAKNIQYF.

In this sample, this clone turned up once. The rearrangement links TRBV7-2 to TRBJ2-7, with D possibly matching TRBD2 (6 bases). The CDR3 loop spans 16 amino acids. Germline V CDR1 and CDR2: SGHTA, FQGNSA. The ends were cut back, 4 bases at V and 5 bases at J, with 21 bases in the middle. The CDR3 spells CASSSSVGSGGHEQYF. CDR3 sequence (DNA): TGTGCCAGCAGCTCATCGGTAGGTAGCGGCGGCCACGAGCAGTACTTC.

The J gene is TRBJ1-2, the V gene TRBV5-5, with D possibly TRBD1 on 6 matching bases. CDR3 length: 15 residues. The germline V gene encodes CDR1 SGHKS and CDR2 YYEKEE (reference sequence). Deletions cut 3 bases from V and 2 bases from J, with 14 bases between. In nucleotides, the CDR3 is TGTGCCAGCAGCTGGACAGCAGGGACGAACTATGGCTACACCTTC. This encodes CASSWTAGTNYGYTF.

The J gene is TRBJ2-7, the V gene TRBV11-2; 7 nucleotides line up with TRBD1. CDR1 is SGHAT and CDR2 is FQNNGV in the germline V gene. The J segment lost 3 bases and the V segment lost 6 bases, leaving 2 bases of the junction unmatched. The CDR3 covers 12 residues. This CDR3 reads CASSRQGYEQYF. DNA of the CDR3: TGTGCCAGCAGTCGACAGGGCTACGAGCAGTACTTC.

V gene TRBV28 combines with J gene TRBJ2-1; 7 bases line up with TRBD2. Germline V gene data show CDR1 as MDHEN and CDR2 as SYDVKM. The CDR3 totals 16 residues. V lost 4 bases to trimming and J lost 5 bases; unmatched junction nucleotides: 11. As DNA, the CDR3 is TGTGCCAGCAGTTGGACTAGTTGGGGTGTGAACAATGAGCAGTTCTTC. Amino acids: CASSWTSWGVNNEQFF.

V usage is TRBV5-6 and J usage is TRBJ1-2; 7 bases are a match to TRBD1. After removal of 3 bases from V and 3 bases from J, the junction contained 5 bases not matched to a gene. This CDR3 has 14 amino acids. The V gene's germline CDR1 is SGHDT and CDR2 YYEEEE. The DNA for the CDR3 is TGTGCCAGCAGCTGGGCAGGGACAGACTATGGCTACACCTTC. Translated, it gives CASSWAGTDYGYTF.

CDR3 coding DNA: TGTGCCACCAGTGACTCGAGGTCGGGGGTAGAAGCTTTCTTT. Its protein is CATSDSRSGVEAFF. This chain joins TRBV24-1 and TRBJ1-1, with D possibly matching TRBD1 (5 bases). CDR3 length: 14 amino acids. Germline V CDR1 and CDR2: KGHDR, SFDVKD. V was shortened by 4 bases and J by 8 bases, with 16 bases between the two germline ends.

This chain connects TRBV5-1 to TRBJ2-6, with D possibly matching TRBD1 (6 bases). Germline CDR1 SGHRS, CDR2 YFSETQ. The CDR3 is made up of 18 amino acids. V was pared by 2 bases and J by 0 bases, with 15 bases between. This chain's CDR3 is CASSFNRERLSGANVLTF. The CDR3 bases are TGCGCCAGCAGCTTCAACAGGGAAAGGCTCTCTGGGGCCAACGTCCTGACTTTC.

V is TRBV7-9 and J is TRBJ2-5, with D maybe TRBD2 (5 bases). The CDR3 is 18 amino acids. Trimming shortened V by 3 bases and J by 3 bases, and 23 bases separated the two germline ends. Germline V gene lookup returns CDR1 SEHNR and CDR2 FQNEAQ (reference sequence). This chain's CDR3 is CASSFTLNDYTDEETQYF. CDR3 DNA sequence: TGTGCCAGCAGCTTCACACTAAACGACTATACCGACGAAGAGACCCAGTACTTC.

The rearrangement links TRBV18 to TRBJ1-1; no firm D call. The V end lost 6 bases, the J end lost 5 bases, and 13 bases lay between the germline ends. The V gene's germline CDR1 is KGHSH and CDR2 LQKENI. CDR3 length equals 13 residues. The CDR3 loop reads CASSLTGDTEAFF. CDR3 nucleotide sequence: TGTGCCAGCTCCTTAACCGGAGATACTGAAGCTTTCTTT.

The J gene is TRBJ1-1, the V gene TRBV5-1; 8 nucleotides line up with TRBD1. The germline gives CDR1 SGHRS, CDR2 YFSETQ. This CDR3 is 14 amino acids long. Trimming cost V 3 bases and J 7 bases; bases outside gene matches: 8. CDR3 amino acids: CASSSGQEFVEAFF. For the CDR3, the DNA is TGCGCCAGCAGCTCGGGACAGGAGTTTGTTGAAGCTTTCTTT.

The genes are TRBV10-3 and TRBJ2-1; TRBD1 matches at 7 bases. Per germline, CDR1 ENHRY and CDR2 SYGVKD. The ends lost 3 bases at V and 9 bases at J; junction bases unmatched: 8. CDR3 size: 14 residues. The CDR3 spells CAISDRQGGGEQFF. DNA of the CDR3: TGTGCCATCAGTGACCGACAGGGTGGCGGTGAGCAGTTCTTC.

The CDR3 coding sequence is TGCGCCAGCAGCTTGAGTGGGGACAGCTACACCGGGGAGCTGTTTTTT. Its translation is CASSLSGDSYTGELFF. The V and J genes are TRBV5-1 and TRBJ2-2; TRBD1 agrees at 7 bases. The CDR3 extends over 16 amino acids. The germline gives CDR1 SGHRS, CDR2 YFSETQ. V lost 1 base to trimming and J lost 3 bases; unmatched junction nucleotides: 6. Based on the CDR3 plus reference TRBV5-1 and TRBJ2-2, the full variable domain is KAGVTQTPRYLIKTRGQQVTLSCSPISGHRSVSWYQQTPGQGLQFLFEYFSETQRNKGNFPGRFSGRQFSNSRSEMNVSTLELGDSALYLCASSLSGDSYTGELFFGEGSRLTVL.

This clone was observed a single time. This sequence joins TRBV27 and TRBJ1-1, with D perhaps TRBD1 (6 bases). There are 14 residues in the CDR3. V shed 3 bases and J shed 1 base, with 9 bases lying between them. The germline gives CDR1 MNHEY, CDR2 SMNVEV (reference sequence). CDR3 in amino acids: CASSFQGTNTEAFF. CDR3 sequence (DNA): TGTGCCAGCAGTTTCCAGGGGACGAACACTGAAGCTTTCTTT.

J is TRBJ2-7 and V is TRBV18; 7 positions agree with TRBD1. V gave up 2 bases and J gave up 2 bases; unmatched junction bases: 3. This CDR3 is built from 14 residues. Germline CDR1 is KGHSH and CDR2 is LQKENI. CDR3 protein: CASSPTGEPYEQYF. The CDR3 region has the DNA TGTGCCAGCTCACCAACAGGGGAACCCTACGAGCAGTACTTC.

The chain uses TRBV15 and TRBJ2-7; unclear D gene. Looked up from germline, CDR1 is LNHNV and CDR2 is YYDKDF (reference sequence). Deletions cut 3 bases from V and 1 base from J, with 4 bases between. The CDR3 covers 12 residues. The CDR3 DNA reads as TGTGCCACCAGCAGGCAGTCCTACGAGCAGTACTTC. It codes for CATSRQSYEQYF. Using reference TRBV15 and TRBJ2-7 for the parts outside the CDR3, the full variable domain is DAMVIQNPRYQVTQFGKPVTLSCSQTLNHNVMYWYQQKSSQAPKLLFHYYDKDFNNEADTPDNFQSRRPNTSFCFLDIRSPGLGDTAMYLCATSRQSYEQYFGPGTRLTVT.

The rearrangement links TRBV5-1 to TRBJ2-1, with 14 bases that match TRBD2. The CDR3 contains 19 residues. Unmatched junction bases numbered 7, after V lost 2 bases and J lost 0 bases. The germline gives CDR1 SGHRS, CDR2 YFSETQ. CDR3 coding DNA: TGCGCCAGCAGCTTCAGGACTAGCGGGAGGCTCAGCTCCTACAATGAGCAGTTCTTC. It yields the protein CASSFRTSGRLSSYNEQFF.

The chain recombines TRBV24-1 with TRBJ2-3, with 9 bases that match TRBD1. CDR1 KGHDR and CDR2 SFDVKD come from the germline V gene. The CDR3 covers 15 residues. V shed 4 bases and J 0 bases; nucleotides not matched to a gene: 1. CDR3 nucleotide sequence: TGTGCCACCAGTGAAGGACAGGGGAGCACAGATACGCAGTATTTT. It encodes CATSEGQGSTDTQYF.

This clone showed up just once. DNA for the CDR3: TGTGCCAGCAGCCCCGGGACAGGGAACTCTGGGGCCAACGTCCTGACTTTC. It codes for CASSPGTGNSGANVLTF. V and J are TRBV11-3 and TRBJ2-6; 9 positions agree with TRBD1. This CDR3 region has 17 residues. Trimming took 5 bases from V and 0 from J; bases not matched to a gene: 5. From germline, CDR1 is SGHNT and CDR2 YENEEA.

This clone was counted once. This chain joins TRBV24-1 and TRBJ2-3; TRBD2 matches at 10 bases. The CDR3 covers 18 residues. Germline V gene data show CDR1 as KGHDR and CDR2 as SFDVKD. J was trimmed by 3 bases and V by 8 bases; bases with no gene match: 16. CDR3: CATTLAGDLRGGTDTQYF. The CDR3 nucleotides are TGTGCCACCACCCTAGCGGGAGACCTGAGGGGCGGGACAGATACGCAGTATTTT.